These 7 T cell receptor beta chains originate from one sample sequenced in a study of response to subunit inactivated influenza vaccine. TCRdb re-called the RT-PCR reads through MiXCR, storing one row per CDR3 protein. The table includes around 520,000 distinct CDR3 sequences, approximately 24% detected once. This specimen was CD4+ T cells sorted from PBMCs, taken roughly 5 days after vaccination. The receptors come from a man aged 50-60 years who received an inactivated influenza vaccine.

This clonotype was seen a handful of times. The chain has TRBV7-2 and TRBJ2-1; 11 bases align to TRBD2. CDR1 is SGHTA, CDR2 FQGNSA, per germline. V shed 4 bases, J shed 6 bases, and the junction held 8 bases outside the gene matches. The CDR3 loop spans 16 amino acids. The CDR3 coding sequence is TGTGCCAGCAGCTATAATAGCGGGAGGGCCGTCAATGAGCAGTTCTTC. It is translated as CASSYNSGRAVNEQFF.

The rearrangement joins TRBV18 to TRBJ1-3; D ambiguous. The germline V and J ends were trimmed by 1 base and 8 bases, with 6 bases remaining between them. Germline V gene sequence: CDR1 KGHSH, CDR2 LQKENI. The CDR3 contains 12 residues. As DNA, the CDR3 is TGTGCCAGCTCACCACATGGGGACACCATATATTTT. Encoded protein: CASSPHGDTIYF.

The CDR3 here is CASSIKSRGLPLFYGYTF. The CDR3 nucleotides read TGTGCCAGCAGCATAAAATCTCGGGGCCTCCCCCTATTCTATGGCTACACCTTC. The V and J genes are TRBV11-2 and TRBJ1-2, with D possibly being TRBD1 (5 bases). The CDR3 is 18 residues long. Germline CDR1 SGHAT, CDR2 FQNNGV. Trimming took 5 bases from V and 4 from J, leaving 26 bases between them.

The rearrangement links TRBV10-3 to TRBJ1-5, with no clear D. The germline CDR1 and CDR2 sequences are ENHRY and SYGVKD. This CDR3 has 14 residues. Trimming took 0 bases from V and 9 from J, leaving 12 bases between them. CDR3 sequence (DNA): TGTGCCATCAGTGAGTCCAACCCGGAGTGGCCCCAGCATTTT. This sequence encodes CAISESNPEWPQHF.

In this sample, this clonotype turned up a few times. The J gene is TRBJ1-2, the V gene TRBV7-9, with TRBD1 matching over 9 bases. This CDR3 spans 16 amino acids. With V trimmed by 1 base and J by 4 bases, 7 bases remained unmatched. Germline-derived CDR1 and CDR2 are SEHNR and FQNEAQ (reference sequence). The CDR3 sequence: CASSLGGGQGIYGYTF. CDR3 DNA: TGTGCCAGCAGCTTAGGTGGAGGACAGGGGATCTATGGCTACACCTTC. The full variable domain, its missing parts supplied by reference TRBV7-9 and TRBJ1-2, is DTGVSQNPRHKITKRGQNVTFRCDPISEHNRLYWYRQTLGQGPEFLTYFQNEAQLEKSRLLSDRFSAERPKGSFSTLEIQRTEQGDSAMYLCASSLGGGQGIYGYTFGSGTRLTVV.

V gene TRBV5-1 combines with J gene TRBJ2-3; D is unresolved. Trimming took 1 base from V and 9 from J, leaving 12 bases between them. Per the germline V gene, CDR1 is SGHRS and CDR2 is YFSETQ. The CDR3 loop spans 13 amino acids. CDR3 loop: CASSLSSEGTQYF. The CDR3 DNA is TGCGCCAGCAGCTTGAGTTCTGAAGGCACGCAGTATTTT.

The chain couples TRBV25-1 to TRBJ2-3; D remains unclear. Trimming pared 5 bases from V and 0 bases from J, leaving 15 bases between. The germline gives CDR1 MGHDK, CDR2 SYGVNS. This CDR3 is 16 amino acids long. CDR3 bases: TGTGCCAGCAGTACCGGAGTGGCTAGGAGCACAGATACGCAGTATTTT. Translation: CASSTGVARSTDTQYF.